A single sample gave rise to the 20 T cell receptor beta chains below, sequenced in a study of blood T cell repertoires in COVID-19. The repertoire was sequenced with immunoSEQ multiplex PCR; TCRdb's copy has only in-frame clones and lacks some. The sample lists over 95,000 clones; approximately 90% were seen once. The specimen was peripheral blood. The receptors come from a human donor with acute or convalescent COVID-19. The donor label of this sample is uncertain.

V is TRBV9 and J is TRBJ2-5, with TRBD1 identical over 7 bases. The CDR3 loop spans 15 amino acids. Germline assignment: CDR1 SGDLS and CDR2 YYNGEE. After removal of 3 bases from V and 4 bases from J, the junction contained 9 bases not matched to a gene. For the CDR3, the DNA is TGTGCCAGCAGCGGTGAAACAGGGGTACGAGAGACCCAGTACTTC. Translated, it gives CASSGETGVRETQYF.

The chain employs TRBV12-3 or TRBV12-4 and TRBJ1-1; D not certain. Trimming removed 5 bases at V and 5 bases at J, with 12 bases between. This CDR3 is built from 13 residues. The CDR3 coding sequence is TGTGCCAGCAGTCCCCTATCGGGGACTGAAGCTTTCTTT. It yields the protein CASSPLSGTEAFF.

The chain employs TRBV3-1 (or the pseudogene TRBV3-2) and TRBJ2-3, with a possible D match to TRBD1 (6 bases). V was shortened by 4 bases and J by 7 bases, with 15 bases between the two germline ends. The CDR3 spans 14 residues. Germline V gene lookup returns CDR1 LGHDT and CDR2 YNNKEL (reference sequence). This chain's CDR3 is CASSPLTGSYTQYF. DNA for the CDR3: TGTGCCAGCAGCCCCCTTACAGGGTCCTATACGCAGTATTTT.

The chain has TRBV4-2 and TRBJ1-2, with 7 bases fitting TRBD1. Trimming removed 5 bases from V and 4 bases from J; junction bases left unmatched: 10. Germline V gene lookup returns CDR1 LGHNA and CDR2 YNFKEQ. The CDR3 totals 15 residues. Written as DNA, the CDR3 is TGTGCCAGCAGCACCAGCCGACAGGGAAGCTATGGCTACACCTTC. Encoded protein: CASSTSRQGSYGYTF.

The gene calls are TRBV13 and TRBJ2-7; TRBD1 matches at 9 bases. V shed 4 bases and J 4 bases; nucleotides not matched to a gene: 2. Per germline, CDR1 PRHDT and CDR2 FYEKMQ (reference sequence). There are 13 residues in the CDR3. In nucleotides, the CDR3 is TGTGCCAGCAGCTCGGGACAGGGTTACGAGCAGTACTTC. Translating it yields CASSSGQGYEQYF.

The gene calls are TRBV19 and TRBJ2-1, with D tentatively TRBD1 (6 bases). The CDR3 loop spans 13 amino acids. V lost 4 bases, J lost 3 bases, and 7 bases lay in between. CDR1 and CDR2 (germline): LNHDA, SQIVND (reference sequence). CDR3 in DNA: TGTGCCAGTAGTACGGGACACTACAATGAGCAGTTCTTC. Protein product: CASSTGHYNEQFF.

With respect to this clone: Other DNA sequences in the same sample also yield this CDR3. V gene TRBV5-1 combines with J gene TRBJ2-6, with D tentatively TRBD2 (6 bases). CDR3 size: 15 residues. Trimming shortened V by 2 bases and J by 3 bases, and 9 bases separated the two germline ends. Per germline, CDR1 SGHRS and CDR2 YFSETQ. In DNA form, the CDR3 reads TGCGCCAGCAGCTTTGGAGGGAGTGGGGCCAACGTCCTGACTTTC. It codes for CASSFGGSGANVLTF.

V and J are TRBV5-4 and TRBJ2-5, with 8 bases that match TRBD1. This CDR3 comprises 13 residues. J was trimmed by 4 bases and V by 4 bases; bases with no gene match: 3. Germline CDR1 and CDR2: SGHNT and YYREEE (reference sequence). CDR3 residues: CASSKDRAETQYF. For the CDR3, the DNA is TGTGCCAGCAGCAAGGACAGGGCAGAGACCCAGTACTTC.

The CDR3 DNA is TGTGCCAGCAGCTTCGGACTAGCAAACACCGGGGAGCTGTTTTTT. It is translated as CASSFGLANTGELFF. The chain employs TRBV5-6 and TRBJ2-2, with 8 bases that match TRBD2. V dropped 2 bases and J dropped 2; count of bases not matched to a gene: 2. The CDR3 extends over 15 amino acids. Germline CDR1 SGHDT, CDR2 YYEEEE.

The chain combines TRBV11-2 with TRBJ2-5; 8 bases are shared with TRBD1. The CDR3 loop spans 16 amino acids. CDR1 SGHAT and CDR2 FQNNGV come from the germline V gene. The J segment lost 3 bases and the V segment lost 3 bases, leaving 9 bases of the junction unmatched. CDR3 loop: CASSFSSGQAEETQYF. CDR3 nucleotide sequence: TGTGCCAGCAGCTTCTCGTCGGGACAGGCGGAAGAGACCCAGTACTTC.

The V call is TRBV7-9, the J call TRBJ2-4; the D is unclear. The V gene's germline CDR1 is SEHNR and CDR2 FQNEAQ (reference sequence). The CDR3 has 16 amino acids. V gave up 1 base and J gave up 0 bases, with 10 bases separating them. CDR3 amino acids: CASSLGVPRAKNIQYF. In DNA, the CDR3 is TGTGCCAGCAGCTTAGGCGTACCAAGAGCCAAAAACATTCAGTACTTC.

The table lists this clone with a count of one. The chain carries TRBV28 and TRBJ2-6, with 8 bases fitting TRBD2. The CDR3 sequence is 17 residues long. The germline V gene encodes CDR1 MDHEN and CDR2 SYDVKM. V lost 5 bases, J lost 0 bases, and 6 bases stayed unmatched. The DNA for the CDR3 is TGTGCCAGCAGTCCAACCGGGGGGGTCTCTGGGGCCAACGTCCTGACTTTC. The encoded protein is CASSPTGGVSGANVLTF.

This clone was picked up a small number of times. The CDR3 spells CASSIGTENYGYTF. The CDR3 region has the DNA TGTGCCAGTAGTATAGGTACCGAGAACTATGGCTACACCTTC. The chain has TRBV19 and TRBJ1-2, with D uncertain. The CDR3 has 14 amino acids. Germline assignment: CDR1 LNHDA and CDR2 SQIVND (reference sequence). Trimming took 1 base from V and 2 from J, leaving 8 bases between them.

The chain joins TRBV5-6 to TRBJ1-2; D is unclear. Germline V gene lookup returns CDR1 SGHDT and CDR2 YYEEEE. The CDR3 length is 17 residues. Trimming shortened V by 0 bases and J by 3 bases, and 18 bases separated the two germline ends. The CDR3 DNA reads TGTGCCAGCAGCTTGGACCCAGGACGACCAGCGGACTATGGCTACACCTTC. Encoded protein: CASSLDPGRPADYGYTF. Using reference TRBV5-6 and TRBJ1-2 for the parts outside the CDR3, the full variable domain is DAGVTQSPTHLIKTRGQQVTLRCSPKSGHDTVSWYQQALGQGPQFIFQYYEEEERQRGNFPDRFSGHQFPNYSSELNVNALLLGDSALYLCASSLDPGRPADYGYTFGSGTRLTVV.

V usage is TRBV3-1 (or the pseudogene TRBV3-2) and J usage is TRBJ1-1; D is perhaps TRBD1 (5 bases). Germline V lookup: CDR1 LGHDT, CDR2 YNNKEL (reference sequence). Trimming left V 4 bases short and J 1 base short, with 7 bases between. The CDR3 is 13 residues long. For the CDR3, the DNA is TGTGCCAGCAGCCTCAGGGAGAACACTGAAGCTTTCTTT. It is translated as CASSLRENTEAFF.

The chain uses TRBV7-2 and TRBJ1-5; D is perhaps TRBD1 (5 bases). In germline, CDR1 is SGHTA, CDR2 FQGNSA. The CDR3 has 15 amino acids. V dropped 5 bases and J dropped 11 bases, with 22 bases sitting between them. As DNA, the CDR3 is TGTGCCAGCAGCCCGAACAGTTTTAGACGGGGGGCCCAGCATTTT. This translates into CASSPNSFRRGAQHF.

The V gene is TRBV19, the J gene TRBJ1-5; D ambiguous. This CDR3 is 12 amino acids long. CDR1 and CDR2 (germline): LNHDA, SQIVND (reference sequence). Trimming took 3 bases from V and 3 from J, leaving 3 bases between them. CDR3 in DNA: TGTGCCAGTAGTATTAACAATCAGCCCCAGCATTTT. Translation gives CASSINNQPQHF.

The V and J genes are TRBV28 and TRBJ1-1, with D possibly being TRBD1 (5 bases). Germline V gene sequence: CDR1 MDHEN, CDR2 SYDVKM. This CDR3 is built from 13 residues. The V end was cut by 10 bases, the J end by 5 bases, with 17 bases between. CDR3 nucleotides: TGTGCCACTCAGACGGACAAAGGGACTGAAGCTTTCTTT. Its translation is CATQTDKGTEAFF.

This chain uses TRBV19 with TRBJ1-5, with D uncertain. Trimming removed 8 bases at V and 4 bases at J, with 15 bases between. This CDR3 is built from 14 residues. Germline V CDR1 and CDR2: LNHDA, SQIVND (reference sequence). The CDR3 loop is CASATRGNNQPQHF. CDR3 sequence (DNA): TGTGCCAGTGCTACCCGGGGTAATAATCAGCCCCAGCATTTT.

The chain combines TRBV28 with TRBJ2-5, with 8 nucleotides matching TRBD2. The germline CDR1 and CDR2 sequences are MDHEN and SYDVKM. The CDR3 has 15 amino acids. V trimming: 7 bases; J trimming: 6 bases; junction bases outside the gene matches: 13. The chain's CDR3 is CASNIPAGARKTQYF. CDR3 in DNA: TGTGCCAGCAATATCCCAGCGGGAGCTCGGAAGACCCAGTACTTC.